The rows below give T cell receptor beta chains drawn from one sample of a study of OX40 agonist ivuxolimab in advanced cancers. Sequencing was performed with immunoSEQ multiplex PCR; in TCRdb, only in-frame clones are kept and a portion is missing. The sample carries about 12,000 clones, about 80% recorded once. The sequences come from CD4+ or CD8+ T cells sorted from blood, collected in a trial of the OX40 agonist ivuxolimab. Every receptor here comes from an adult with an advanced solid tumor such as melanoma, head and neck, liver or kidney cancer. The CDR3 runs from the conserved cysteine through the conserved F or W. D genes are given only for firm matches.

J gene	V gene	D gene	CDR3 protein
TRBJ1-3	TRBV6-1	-	CASSEARLGRVLRRNTIYF
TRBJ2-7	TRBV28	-	CASSFTGTETYEQYF
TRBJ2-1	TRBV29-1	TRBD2	CLGEREENEQFF
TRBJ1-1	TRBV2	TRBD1	CARAGGAGNTEAFF
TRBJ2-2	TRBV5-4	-	CASSRFGQSGELFF
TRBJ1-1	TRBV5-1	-	CASSWEPDGSTEAFF
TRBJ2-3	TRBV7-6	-	CASSLEPGTDTQYF
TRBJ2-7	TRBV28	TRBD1	CASSSSGTGWNEQYF
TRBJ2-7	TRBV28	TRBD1	CASSSDRDRVLGSYEQYF
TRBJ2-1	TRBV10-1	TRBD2	CASSESGLAGPQFF
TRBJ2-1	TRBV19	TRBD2	CASSSTSGDYNEQFF
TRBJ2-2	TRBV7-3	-	CASSSTRGTGELFF
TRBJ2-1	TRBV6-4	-	CASSEGTNNEQFF
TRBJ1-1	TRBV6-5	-	CASSYGIEAFF
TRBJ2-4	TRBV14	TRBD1	CASSPTGVGNIQYF
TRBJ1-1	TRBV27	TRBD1	CASSAEGAVGTEAFF
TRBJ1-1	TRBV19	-	CASSGSGNTEAFF
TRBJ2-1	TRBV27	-	CASSIVSSYNEQFF
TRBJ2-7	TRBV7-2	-	CASSLGNRANYEQYF
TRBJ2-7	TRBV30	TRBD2	CAWSGTSGYEQYF
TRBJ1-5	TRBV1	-	CTSSQVPYRDYSNQPQHF
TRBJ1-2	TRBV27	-	CASSSRDWGGYTF
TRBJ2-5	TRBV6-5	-	CASSKNWRAQETQYF
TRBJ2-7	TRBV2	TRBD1	CASSEVGTDSYEQYF
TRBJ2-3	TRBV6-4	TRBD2	CASSETAGGRDTQYF
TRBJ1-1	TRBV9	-	CASSVDVGGNTEAFF
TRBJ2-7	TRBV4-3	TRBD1	CASSPGGVYEQYF
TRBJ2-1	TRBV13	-	CASSLGAGNEQFF
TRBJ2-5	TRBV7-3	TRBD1	CASSPKGGDGTQYF
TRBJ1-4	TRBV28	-	CASSLSPGLGEKLFF
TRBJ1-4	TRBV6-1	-	CASSEDGRHATNEKLFF
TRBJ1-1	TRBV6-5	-	CASSYGWNTEAFF
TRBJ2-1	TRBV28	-	CASSLGLGSYNEQFF
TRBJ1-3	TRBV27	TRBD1	CASSTTQGTGNTIYF
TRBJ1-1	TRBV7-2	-	CASSLSGPNTEAFF
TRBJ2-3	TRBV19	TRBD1	CASRPGTGGSDTQYF
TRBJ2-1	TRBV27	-	CASSLLARGSTHEQFF
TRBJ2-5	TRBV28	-	CASSVTEQETQYF
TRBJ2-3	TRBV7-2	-	CASSSTRDTDTQYF
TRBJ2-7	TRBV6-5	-	CASRRGRGTNYEQYF
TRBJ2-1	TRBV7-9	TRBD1	CASSSGQGNYNEQFF
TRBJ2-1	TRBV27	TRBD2	CASSWTSGRMGEQFF
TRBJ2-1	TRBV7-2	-	CASTGGPGVNEQFF
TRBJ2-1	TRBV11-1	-	CASSLAYNEQFF
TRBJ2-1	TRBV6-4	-	CASSDGPHNEQFF
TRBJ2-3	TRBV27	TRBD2	CASSLIAGGPTDTQYF